These 15 T cell receptor beta chains were all obtained from the same sample, sequenced in a study of T cells after yellow fever vaccination. TCRdb independently ran MiXCR on the 5' RACE reads; one entry per CDR3 protein. In the table there are some 110,000 distinct CDR3 sequences, 6.5% to 9% of which are singletons. The specimen was CD8+ T cells sorted from PBMCs, collected 45 days after the yellow fever booster vaccination. The source is a young man who received the YFV17D yellow fever vaccine.

This clonotype has ten or more counts. This chain's CDR3 is CATQRNAGETQYF. CDR3 in DNA: TGTGCCACACAAAGGAATGCAGGGGAGACCCAGTACTTC. The V gene is TRBV27, the J gene TRBJ2-5; D is possibly TRBD1 (5 bases). CDR1 is MNHEY, CDR2 SMNVEV, per germline (reference sequence). Deletions cut 10 bases from V and 5 bases from J, with 17 bases between. The CDR3 length is 13 residues.

The gene calls are TRBV12-5 and TRBJ2-1, with D possibly called TRBD1 or TRBD2 (5 bases each). Trimming stripped 5 bases from V and 11 bases from J, with 13 bases between. The CDR3 runs to 12 residues. The germline V gene has CDR1 LGHNT and CDR2 FRNRAP. CDR3 loop: CASGPDPGQQFF. The CDR3 bases are TGTGCTAGTGGTCCTGACCCGGGACAGCAGTTCTTC. The full variable domain, in which reference TRBV12-5 and TRBJ2-1 provide the parts outside the CDR3, is DARVTQTPRHKVTEMGQEVTMRCQPILGHNTVFWYRQTMMQGLELLAYFRNRAPLDDSGMPKDRFSAEMPDATLATLKIQPSEPRDSAVYFCASGPDPGQQFFGPGTRLTVL.

The chain employs TRBV19 and TRBJ2-1; the D is unclear. The CDR3 covers 15 residues. Germline CDR1 reads LNHDA; CDR2 reads SQIVND (reference sequence). V was pared by 5 bases and J by 0 bases, with 11 bases between. The chain's CDR3 is CASSPTASSYNEQFF. CDR3 DNA: TGTGCCAGTAGTCCGACCGCTAGCTCCTACAATGAGCAGTTCTTC.

There are many counts of this clonotype. J is TRBJ1-1 and V is TRBV7-9; weak D call: TRBD1 (5 bases). CDR1 and CDR2 (germline): SEHNR, FQNEAQ (reference sequence). V was clipped by 2 bases and J by 0 bases, with 7 bases between them. CDR3 length: 14 amino acids. The CDR3 DNA reads TGTGCCAGCAGCTTACAGGGCCTGAACACTGAAGCTTTCTTT. Translated, it gives CASSLQGLNTEAFF.

This clonotype was seen many times. The genes are TRBV12-3 or TRBV12-4 and TRBJ2-1, with 10 bases identical to TRBD2. The length of the CDR3 is 16 residues. The ends lost 6 bases at V and 4 bases at J; junction bases unmatched: 9. The CDR3 spells CASRGAGGPNYNEQFF. CDR3 DNA sequence: TGTGCCAGCAGGGGAGCGGGAGGGCCCAATTACAATGAGCAGTTCTTC.

This clonotype was detected ten times or more. The V and J genes are TRBV29-1 and TRBJ2-2, with D perhaps TRBD1 or TRBD2 (5 bases each). Trimming cost V 1 base and J 6 bases, with 6 bases left between them. The germline V gene encodes CDR1 SQVTM and CDR2 ANQGSEA. CDR3 length: 12 residues. In DNA, the CDR3 is TGCAGCGTTGAAGGAGGGGCCGGGGAGCTGTTTTTT. It codes for CSVEGGAGELFF.

This clonotype was seen many times. The chain links TRBV12-3 or TRBV12-4 to TRBJ2-2; D gene unclear. The V gene lost 3 bases and the J gene lost 5 bases, with 4 bases spanning the gap. The CDR3 length is 12 residues. DNA of the CDR3: TGTGCCAGCAGTTTGGATACCGGGGAGCTGTTTTTT. Translating gives CASSLDTGELFF.

This clonotype was found many times. The chain is built from TRBV5-1 and TRBJ2-5; 9 nucleotides line up with TRBD2. V gave up 4 bases and J gave up 3 bases; unmatched junction bases: 7. Germline-derived CDR1 and CDR2 are SGHRS and YFSETQ. The CDR3 totals 15 residues. The CDR3 loop is CASSPLAGVEETQYF. The CDR3 nucleotides read TGCGCCAGCAGCCCCTTAGCGGGAGTTGAAGAGACCCAGTACTTC.

This clonotype is a singleton in its sample. Being one base from a much bigger clone, this may be a read error. The chain uses TRBV7-9 and TRBJ2-1, with TRBD1 identical over 7 bases. In germline, CDR1 is SEHNR, CDR2 FQNEAQ (reference sequence). After removal of 5 bases from V and 7 bases from J, the junction contained 8 bases not matched to a gene. The CDR3 loop spans 14 amino acids. This CDR3 is CASSPPTGKNEQFF. Here the CDR3 DNA reads TGTGCCAGCAGCCCTCCGACAGGGAAGAATGAGCAGTTCTTC.

This clonotype has at least ten counts. This sequence joins TRBV12-3 or TRBV12-4 and TRBJ2-7; D remains ambiguous. V lost 0 bases and J 5 bases, leaving 2 bases between the germline ends. This CDR3 spans 11 amino acids. CDR3 DNA: TGTGCCAGCAGTTTAGCGGACGAGCAGTACTTC. Protein product: CASSLADEQYF.

The genes are TRBV7-8 and TRBJ2-1, with TRBD2 identical over 10 bases. Losses at the gene ends were 7 bases for V and 0 bases for J; bases not matched to a gene: 15. This CDR3 has 19 amino acids. Per the germline V gene, CDR1 is SGHVS and CDR2 is FQNEAQ. CDR3 nucleotides: TGTGCCAGCAACCCGGGGGCTAGCGGGGGCCCCAGCTCCTACAATGAGCAGTTCTTC. It encodes CASNPGASGGPSSYNEQFF.

This clonotype was recorded many times. The chain links TRBV7-9 to TRBJ1-5, with TRBD1 as a possible D gene (5 bases). Germline V gene sequence: CDR1 SEHNR, CDR2 FQNEAQ (reference sequence). This CDR3 is built from 15 residues. Trimming removed 1 base from V and 4 bases from J, with 11 bases in between. CDR3 sequence reads: CASSLDPGENQPQHF. The DNA for the CDR3 is TGTGCCAGCAGCTTAGATCCGGGGGAGAATCAGCCCCAGCATTTT.

This clonotype was observed a handful of times. CDR3 nucleotide sequence: TGCAGTGCTAGAGATCATGGTGCGGGACTAGCTTTGGGCGGGGAGCTGTTTTTT. It encodes CSARDHGAGLALGGELFF. This chain links TRBV20-1 with TRBJ2-2; 9 positions agree with TRBD2. With 0 bases clipped from V and 7 bases from J, the junction kept 15 bases outside the gene matches. The CDR3 is 18 amino acids. The germline gives CDR1 DFQATT, CDR2 SNEGSKA (reference sequence).

Only a few counts were recorded for this clonotype. The CDR3 reads CASSSIVGSSYNEQFF. Here the CDR3 DNA reads TGTGCCAGCAGCTCTATAGTGGGAAGCTCCTACAATGAGCAGTTCTTC. The chain uses TRBV5-4 and TRBJ2-1; D unclear. Germline loops: CDR1 SGHNT, CDR2 YYREEE (reference sequence). This CDR3 has 16 residues. With 3 bases removed from V and 0 bases from J, the gap between germline ends came to 13 bases.

The chain couples TRBV4-3 to TRBJ2-1; either TRBD1 or TRBD2 may supply D (6 bases each). The V and J ends lost 0 bases and 6 bases respectively, with 18 bases between them. Germline V gene sequence: CDR1 LGHNA, CDR2 YSLEER. The CDR3 is 17 amino acids. CDR3 sequence (DNA): TGCGCCAGCAGCCAAGATACCCCTCCGGGGGCCCCCAATGAGCAGTTCTTC. Translation: CASSQDTPPGAPNEQFF.